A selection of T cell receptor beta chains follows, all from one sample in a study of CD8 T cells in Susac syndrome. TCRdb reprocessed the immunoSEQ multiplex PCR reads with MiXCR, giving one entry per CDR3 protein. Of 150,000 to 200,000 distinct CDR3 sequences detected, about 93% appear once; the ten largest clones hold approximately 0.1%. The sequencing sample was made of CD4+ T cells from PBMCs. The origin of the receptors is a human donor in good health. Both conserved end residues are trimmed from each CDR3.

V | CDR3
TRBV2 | ASRGTDTGELF
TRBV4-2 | ASSHNLAGGVQYNEQF
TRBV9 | ASSVVAGSDTQY
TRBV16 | ASSQSARGTEAF
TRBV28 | ASRTGQIYGYT
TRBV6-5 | ASNPGTGGGGYT
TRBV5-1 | ASSFTGKGSYNEQF
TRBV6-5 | ASSYRRTGQANTGELF
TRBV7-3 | ASSRGSGGYSPLH
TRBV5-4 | ASSETGGDTQY
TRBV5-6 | ASSSGGTGKAYGYT
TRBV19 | ASSSLENTIY
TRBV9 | ASSPQLLGNSENTIY
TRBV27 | ASSLTTGLYGYT
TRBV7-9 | ASSLKGLHYGYT
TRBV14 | ASSRRARDGYT
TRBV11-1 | ASSLALRSGANVLT
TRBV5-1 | ASGSQDTEAF
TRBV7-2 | ASSSRDREAF
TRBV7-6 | ASSPTPTRTGANVLT
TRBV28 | ASLSRYEQY
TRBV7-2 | ASSISGGLGTDTQY
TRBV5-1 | ASSMDRVETQY
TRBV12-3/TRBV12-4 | ASSLVVGGSNTGELF
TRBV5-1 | ASSFFGTSGGPSSYNEQF
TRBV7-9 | ASRATSGGPDTQY
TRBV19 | ASRPGQGPGELF
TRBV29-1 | SVGHSQTGELF
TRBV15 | ATSLGRTRAYGYT
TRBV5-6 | ASSWGTGPNQPQH
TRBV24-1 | ATSDPGPNQPQH
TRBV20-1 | SASPSGGLGETQY
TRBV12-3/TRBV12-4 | ASTWGTSGGARNIQY
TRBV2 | AGLPAGTGRNTEAF
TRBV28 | AIQTGARTGANVLT
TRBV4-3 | ASSQQLAGGTDTQY
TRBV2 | ASSGRGPEKLF
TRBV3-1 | ASSHPERGEITDTQY
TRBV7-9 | ASSLSSGGAGDTQY
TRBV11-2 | ASSWGGSGANVLT
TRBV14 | ASSHPGGRLNTQY
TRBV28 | ASSSPLEGSEN
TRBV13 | ASSLDPRDNEQF
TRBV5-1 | ASRRGGGNTEAF
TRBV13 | ASSRAGVGTEAF
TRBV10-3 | ATGGDRGGSGANVLT
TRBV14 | ASSQGYTGGWSMNTEAF
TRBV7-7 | ASSPQVSGANVLT
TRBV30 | AWTPEGARYGYT
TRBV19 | ASRGGQGGNQPQH
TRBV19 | ASTPVGANTEAF
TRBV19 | ASRTGGLSNQPQH
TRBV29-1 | SVGPSGANTDTQY
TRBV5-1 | ASSITGGGRSIQY
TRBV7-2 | ASSLEPLRNEQF
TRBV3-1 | ASSQVGGLLYNEQF